This T cell receptor beta chain was identified in a study of blood T cell repertoires in COVID-19. Losses at the gene ends were 0 bases for V and 2 bases for J; bases not matched to a gene: 5. Germline values: CDR1 SGHTA, CDR2 FQGNSA. The CDR3 spans 17 residues. Only in-frame clones appear in the TCRdb table, and some are missing; sequencing was by immunoSEQ multiplex PCR. The sample carries under 250,000 clones, over 80% recorded once. This TCR was recovered from a woman aged 40 to 50 who had recovered from COVID-19. This sequence joins TRBV7-2 and TRBJ2-2; 8 bases match TRBD2. Sequenced: peripheral blood. DNA of the CDR3: TGTGCCAGCAGCTTAGCGCGGGGGGTCCGAAACACCGGGGAGCTGTTTTTT. Translating it yields CASSLARGVRNTGELFF.